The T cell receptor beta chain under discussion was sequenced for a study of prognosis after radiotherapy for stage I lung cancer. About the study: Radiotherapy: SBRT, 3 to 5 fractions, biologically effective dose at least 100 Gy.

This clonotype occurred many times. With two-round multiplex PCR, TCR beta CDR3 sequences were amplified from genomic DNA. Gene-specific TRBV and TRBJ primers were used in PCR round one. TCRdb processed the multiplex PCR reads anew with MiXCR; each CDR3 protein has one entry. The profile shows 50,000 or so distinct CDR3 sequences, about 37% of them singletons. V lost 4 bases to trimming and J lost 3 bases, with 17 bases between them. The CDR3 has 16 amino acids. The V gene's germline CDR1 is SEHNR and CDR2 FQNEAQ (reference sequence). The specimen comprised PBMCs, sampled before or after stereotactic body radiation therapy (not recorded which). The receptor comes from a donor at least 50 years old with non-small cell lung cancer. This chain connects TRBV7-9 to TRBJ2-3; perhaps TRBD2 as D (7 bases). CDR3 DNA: TGTGCCAGCAGCTATCTGGAGGGGAGGGGGACAGATACGCAGTATTTT. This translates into CASSYLEGRGTDTQYF.